This T cell receptor beta chain originates from a study of T cell changes during pregnancy in multiple sclerosis (dated by TCRdb to between 2017 and 2020). Regarding the research as a whole: In women with multiple sclerosis, the researchers looked at how the T cell repertoire shifted as pregnancy progressed.

Comments on this clone: There is no known antigen for this receptor. Base qualities are missing; no much larger clone stands one base away.

The germline V gene sets CDR1 to SGHVS and CDR2 to FQNEAQ. From its cysteine to its phenylalanine, the CDR3 spans 13 amino acids. Only CDR3 DNA is held: 39 bases, read in frame from base 1. Between the V and J ends, shortened by 5 bases and 2 bases respectively, the junction contains 9 bases. Library preparation was by the immunoSEQ multiplex PCR assay. The source is immuneACCESS, and TCRdb retained only in-frame sequences with V and J called. Part of the clones is not carried over; for the studies checked, unresolved V genes explain less than half of this, and the remainder is unexplained. This sample has about 64,000 clones in its table, and 90% to 97% of those were observed once. Approximately 2.3% of the sample lies in the top ten.

The V and J genes are TRBV7-8 and TRBJ1-2, with a weak D call of TRBD1 (6 bases match). This sequence was found in a female donor with multiple sclerosis, enrolled in a pregnancy study. Sequenced material: CD8+ T cells from peripheral blood mononuclear cells, taken after pregnancy. The nucleotide sequence is given as TGTGCCAGCAGCAACACAGGGAACTATGGCTACACCTTC. Its protein is CASSNTGNYGYTF.